This is a list of T cell receptor beta chains from one sample in a study of kidney transplant recipient with SARS-CoV-2 infection. One entry per CDR3 protein, called by TCRdb with MiXCR from the reads. This table holds approximately 250,000 distinct CDR3 sequences, under 30% found once. The sequences come from a blood sample, collected at baseline and between days 110 and 120 from a kidney transplant recipient. The origin of the receptors is a male patient aged 30 to 39 who had COVID-19 and was a kidney transplant recipient. The T cells may come from the graft donor. The CDR3 runs from the conserved cysteine through the conserved F or W. Each record gives: D gene, J gene, V gene, clone size, CDR3 protein, CDR3 DNA. D genes are given only for firm matches. Where a row states a size, it is once, few, many or the class of an expanded clone; other rows omit it.

.	TRBJ1-2	TRBV20-1	many	CSARVRRDYTF	TGCAGTGCTAGAGTACGCCGGGACTACACCTTC
.	TRBJ1-2	TRBV19	many	CASSEQRTNRKTYGYTF	TGTGCCAGTAGTGAACAGCGGACAAATCGAAAGACCTATGGCTACACCTTC
.	TRBJ1-2	TRBV5-6	many	CASPPANSRKTYGYTF	TGTGCCAGCCCTCCTGCCAATAGTCGAAAGACCTATGGCTACACCTTC
TRBD2	TRBJ2-3	TRBV15	many	CATSARGGSPDTQYF	TGTGCCACCAGCGCTCGGGGCGGGAGTCCAGATACGCAGTATTTT
TRBD2	TRBJ2-3	TRBV20-1	few	CSARDSRLAVTDTQYF	TGCAGTGCTAGAGATAGTCGACTAGCGGTCACAGATACGCAGTATTTT
TRBD2	TRBJ2-1	TRBV19	.	CATKWRPGLAGAGYNEQFF	TGTGCCACCAAGTGGAGACCGGGACTAGCGGGAGCGGGATACAATGAGCAGTTCTTC
TRBD2	TRBJ2-1	TRBV5-1	many	CASRTSGANEQFF	TGCGCCAGCCGGACTAGCGGGGCCAATGAGCAGTTCTTC
.	TRBJ1-3	TRBV12-3/TRBV12-4	many	CASSSYNAGPGNTIYF	TGTGCCAGCAGTTCCTACAATGCCGGGCCTGGAAACACCATATATTTT
.	TRBJ1-5	TRBV12-3/TRBV12-4	many	CASSSQEDQPQHF	TGTGCCAGCAGTTCCCAGGAGGATCAGCCCCAGCATTTT
TRBD1	TRBJ2-1	TRBV10-3	few	CAISEGQGKNEQFF	TGTGCCATCAGTGAGGGACAGGGGAAGAATGAGCAGTTCTTC
.	TRBJ1-2	TRBV19	many	CASSLQNTNYGYTF	TGTGCCAGTAGTCTTCAGAATACTAACTATGGCTACACCTTC
TRBD1	TRBJ1-2	TRBV3-1	many	CASSQDTRTGIYGYTF	TGTGCCAGCAGCCAAGATACTCGGACAGGGATCTATGGCTACACCTTC
.	TRBJ1-1	TRBV3-1	few	CASSRRFPISIRTEAFF	TGTGCCAGCAGCCGCCGTTTTCCCATTTCAATTCGCACTGAAGCTTTCTTT
.	TRBJ1-1	TRBV6-6	many	CASSATGIMNTEAFF	TGTGCCAGCAGTGCTACAGGGATAATGAACACTGAAGCTTTCTTT
.	TRBJ1-1	TRBV3-1	many	CASSKSGPISIRTEAFF	TGTGCCAGCAGCAAGAGCGGTCCCATTTCAATTCGCACTGAAGCTTTCTTT